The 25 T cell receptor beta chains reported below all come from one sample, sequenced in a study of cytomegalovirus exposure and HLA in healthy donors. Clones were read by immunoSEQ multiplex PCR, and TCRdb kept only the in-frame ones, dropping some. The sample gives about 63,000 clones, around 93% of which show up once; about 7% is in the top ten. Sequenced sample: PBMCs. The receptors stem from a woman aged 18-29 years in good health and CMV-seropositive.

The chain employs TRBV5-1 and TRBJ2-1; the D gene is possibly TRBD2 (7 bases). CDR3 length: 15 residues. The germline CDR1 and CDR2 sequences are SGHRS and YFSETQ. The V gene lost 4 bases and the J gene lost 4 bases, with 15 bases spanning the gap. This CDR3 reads CASSLDGGTYNEQFF. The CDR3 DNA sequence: TGCGCCAGCAGCCTAGACGGGGGGACATACAATGAGCAGTTCTTC.

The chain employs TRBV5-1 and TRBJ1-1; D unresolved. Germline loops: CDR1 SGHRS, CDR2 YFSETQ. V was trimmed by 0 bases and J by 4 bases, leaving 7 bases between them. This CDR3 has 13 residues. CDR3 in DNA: TGCGCCAGCAGCTTGGGGAGAGGCACTGAAGCTTTCTTT. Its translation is CASSLGRGTEAFF. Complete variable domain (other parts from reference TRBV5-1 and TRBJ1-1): KAGVTQTPRYLIKTRGQQVTLSCSPISGHRSVSWYQQTPGQGLQFLFEYFSETQRNKGNFPGRFSGRQFSNSRSEMNVSTLELGDSALYLCASSLGRGTEAFFGQGTRLTVV.

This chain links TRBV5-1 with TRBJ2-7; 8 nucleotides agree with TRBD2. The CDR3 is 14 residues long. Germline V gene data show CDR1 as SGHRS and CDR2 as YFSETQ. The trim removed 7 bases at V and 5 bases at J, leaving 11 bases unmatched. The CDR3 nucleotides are TGCGCCAGCGGGGCGGGAGGAAGGTCCCACGAGCAGTACTTC. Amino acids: CASGAGGRSHEQYF.

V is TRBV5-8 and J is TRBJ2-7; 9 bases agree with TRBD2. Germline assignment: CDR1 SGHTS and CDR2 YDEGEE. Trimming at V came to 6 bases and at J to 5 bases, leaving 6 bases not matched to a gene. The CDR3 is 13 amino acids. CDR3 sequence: CASKWRGGDEQYF. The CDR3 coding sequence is TGTGCCAGCAAGTGGCGGGGGGGCGACGAGCAGTACTTC.

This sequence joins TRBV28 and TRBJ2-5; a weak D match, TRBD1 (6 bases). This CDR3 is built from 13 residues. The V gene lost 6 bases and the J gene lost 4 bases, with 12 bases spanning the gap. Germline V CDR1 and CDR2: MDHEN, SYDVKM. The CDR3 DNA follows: TGTGCCAGCAGCCCAGGGGTTCGAGAGACCCAGTACTTC. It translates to CASSPGVRETQYF.

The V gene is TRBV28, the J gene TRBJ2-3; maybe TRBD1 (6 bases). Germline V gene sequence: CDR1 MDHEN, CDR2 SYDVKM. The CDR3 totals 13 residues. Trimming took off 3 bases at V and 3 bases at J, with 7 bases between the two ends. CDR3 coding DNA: TGTGCCAGCAGTTTTACAGGGACAGATACGCAGTATTTT. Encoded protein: CASSFTGTDTQYF.

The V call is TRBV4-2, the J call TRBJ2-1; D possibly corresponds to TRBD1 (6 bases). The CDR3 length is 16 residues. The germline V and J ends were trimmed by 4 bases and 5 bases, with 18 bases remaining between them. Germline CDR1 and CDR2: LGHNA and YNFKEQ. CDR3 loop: CASSPVHRDNHNEQFF. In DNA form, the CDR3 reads TGTGCCAGCAGCCCAGTCCACCGGGACAACCACAATGAGCAGTTCTTC.

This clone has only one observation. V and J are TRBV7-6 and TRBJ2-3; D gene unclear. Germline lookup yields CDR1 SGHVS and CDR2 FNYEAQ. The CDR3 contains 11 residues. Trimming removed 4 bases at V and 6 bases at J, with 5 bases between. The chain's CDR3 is CASSSRDTQYF. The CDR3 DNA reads TGTGCCAGCAGCTCCCGGGATACGCAGTATTTT.

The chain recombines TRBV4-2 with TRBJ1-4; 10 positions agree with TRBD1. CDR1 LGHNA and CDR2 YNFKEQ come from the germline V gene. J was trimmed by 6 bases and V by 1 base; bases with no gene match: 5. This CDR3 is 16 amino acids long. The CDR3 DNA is TGTGCCAGCAGCCAAGGGAAGGACAGGGGGTATGAAAAACTGTTTTTT. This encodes CASSQGKDRGYEKLFF.

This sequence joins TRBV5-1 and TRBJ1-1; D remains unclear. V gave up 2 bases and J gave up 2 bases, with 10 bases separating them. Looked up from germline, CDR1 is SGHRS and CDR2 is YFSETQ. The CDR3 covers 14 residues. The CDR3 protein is CASSFHSINTEAFF. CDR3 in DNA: TGCGCCAGCAGCTTCCACAGTATAAACACTGAAGCTTTCTTT.

The CDR3 region is CASSLRYRRGGGETQYF. The CDR3 DNA follows: TGTGCCAGCAGCTTACGGTATCGGCGCGGGGGCGGGGAGACCCAGTACTTC. This chain connects TRBV7-2 to TRBJ2-5; D perhaps matches TRBD2 (7 bases). V was trimmed by 2 bases and J by 5 bases, leaving 21 bases between them. The CDR3 totals 17 residues. Germline-derived CDR1 and CDR2 are SGHTA and FQGNSA.

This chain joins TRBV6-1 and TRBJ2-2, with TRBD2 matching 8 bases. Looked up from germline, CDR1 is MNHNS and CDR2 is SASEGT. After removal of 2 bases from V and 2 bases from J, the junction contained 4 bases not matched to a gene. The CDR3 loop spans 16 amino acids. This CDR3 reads CASSEFSGSNTGELFF. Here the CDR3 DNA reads TGTGCCAGCAGTGAATTCAGCGGGAGTAACACCGGGGAGCTGTTTTTT.

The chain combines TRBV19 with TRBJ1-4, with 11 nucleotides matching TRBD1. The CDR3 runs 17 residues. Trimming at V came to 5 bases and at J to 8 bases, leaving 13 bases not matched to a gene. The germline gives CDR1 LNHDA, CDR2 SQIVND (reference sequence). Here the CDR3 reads CASSHRDRGNLREKLFF. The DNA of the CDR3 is TGTGCCAGTAGTCACCGGGACAGGGGGAACCTGCGGGAAAAACTGTTTTTT. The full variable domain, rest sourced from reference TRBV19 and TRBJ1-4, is DGGITQSPKYLFRKEGQNVTLSCEQNLNHDAMYWYRQDPGQGLRLIYYSQIVNDFQKGDIAEGYSVSREKKESFPLTVTSAQKNPTAFYLCASSHRDRGNLREKLFFGSGTQLSVL.

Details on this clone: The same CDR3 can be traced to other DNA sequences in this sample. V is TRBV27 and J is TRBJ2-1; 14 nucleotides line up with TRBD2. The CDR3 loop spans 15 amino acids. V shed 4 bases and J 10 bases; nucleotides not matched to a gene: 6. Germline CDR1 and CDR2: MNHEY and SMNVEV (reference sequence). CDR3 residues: CASSSGLAGVREQFF. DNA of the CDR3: TGTGCCAGCAGTTCGGGACTAGCGGGAGTGAGAGAGCAGTTCTTC.

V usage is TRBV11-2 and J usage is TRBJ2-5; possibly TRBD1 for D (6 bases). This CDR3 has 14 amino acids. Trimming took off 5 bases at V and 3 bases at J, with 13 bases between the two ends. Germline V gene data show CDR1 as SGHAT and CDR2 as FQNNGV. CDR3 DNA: TGTGCCAGCAGCCCACAAAGGGGGAAAGAGACCCAGTACTTC. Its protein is CASSPQRGKETQYF.

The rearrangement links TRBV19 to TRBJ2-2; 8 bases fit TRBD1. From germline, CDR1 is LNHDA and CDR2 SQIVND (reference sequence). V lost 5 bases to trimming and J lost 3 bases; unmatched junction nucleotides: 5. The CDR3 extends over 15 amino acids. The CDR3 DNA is TGTGCCAGTAGTTTCTGGACAGGGCACACCGGGGAGCTGTTTTTT. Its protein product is CASSFWTGHTGELFF.

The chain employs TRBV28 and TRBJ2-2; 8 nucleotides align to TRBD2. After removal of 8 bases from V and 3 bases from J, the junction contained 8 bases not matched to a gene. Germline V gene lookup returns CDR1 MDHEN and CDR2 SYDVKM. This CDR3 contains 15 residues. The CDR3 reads CASVLAGRDTGELFF. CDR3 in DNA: TGTGCCAGCGTCTTAGCGGGAAGGGACACCGGGGAGCTGTTTTTT.

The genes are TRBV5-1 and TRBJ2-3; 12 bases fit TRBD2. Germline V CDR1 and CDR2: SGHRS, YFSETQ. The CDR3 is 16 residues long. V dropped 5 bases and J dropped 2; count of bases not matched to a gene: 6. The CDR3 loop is CASSHSSGRDTDTQYF. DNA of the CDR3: TGCGCCAGCAGTCATTCTAGCGGGAGGGACACAGATACGCAGTATTTT.

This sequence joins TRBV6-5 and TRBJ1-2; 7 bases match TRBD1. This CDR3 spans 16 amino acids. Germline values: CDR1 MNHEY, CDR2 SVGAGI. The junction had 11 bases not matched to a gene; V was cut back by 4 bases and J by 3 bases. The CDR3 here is CASSSPGDSRDYGYTF. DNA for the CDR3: TGTGCCAGCAGTTCACCTGGGGACAGTAGAGACTATGGCTACACCTTC.

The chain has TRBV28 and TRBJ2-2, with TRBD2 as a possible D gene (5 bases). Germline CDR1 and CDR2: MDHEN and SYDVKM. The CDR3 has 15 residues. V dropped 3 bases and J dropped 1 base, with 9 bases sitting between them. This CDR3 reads CASSFRGGNTGELFF. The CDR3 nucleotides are TGTGCCAGCAGTTTTCGAGGAGGGAACACCGGGGAGCTGTTTTTT.

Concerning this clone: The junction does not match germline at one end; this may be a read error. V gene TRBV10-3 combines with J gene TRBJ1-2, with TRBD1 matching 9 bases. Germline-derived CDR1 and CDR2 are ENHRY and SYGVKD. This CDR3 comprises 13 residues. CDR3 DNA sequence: TGTGCCATCAGTGACCGGGACAGGGTATACCGATCCTTC. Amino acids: CAISDRDRVYRSF.

The CDR3 bases are TGTGCCAGCAGCCCCGGAGGGTTTCAAGAGACCCAGTACTTC. It specifies CASSPGGFQETQYF. The chain joins TRBV5-4 to TRBJ2-5; weak D call: TRBD2 (6 bases). The V end was cut by 4 bases, the J end by 2 bases, with 12 bases between. CDR1 is SGHNT and CDR2 is YYREEE in the germline V gene (reference sequence). There are 14 residues in the CDR3.

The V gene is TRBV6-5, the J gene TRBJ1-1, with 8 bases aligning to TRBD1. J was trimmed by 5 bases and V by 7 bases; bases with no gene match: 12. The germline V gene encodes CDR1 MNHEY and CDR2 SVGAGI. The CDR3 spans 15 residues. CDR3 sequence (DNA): TGTGCCAGCAATTCTAGAACAGGGGGTGTTACTGAAGCTTTCTTT. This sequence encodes CASNSRTGGVTEAFF.

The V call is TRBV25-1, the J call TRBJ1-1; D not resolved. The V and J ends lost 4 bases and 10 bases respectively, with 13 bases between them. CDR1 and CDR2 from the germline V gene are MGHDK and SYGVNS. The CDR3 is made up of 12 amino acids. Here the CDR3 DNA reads TGTGCCAGCAGTGGTAATCTAGGTTCAGCTTTCTTT. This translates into CASSGNLGSAFF.

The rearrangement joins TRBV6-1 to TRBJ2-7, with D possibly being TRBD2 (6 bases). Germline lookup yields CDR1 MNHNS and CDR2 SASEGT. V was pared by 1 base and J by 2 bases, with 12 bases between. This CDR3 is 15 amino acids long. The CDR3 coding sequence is TGTGCCAGCAGTGAAGGGTGGGGAGGACCCTACGAGCAGTACTTC. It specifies CASSEGWGGPYEQYF.